The rows below give T cell receptor beta chains drawn from one sample of a study of T cell repertoires in cytomegalovirus infection. These receptors' targets are unknown. TCRdb recomputed calls from the reads with MiXCR, one row per CDR3 protein. The table lists hundreds of thousands of distinct CDR3 sequences, approximately 31% of them singletons. The specimen was cultured CD8+ T cells from PBMCs, collected from culture after CMV antigen stimulation. Every receptor here comes from a human donor in good health (CMV status not recorded). Some clones in this sample may be carry-over from other donors' samples. The CDR3 runs from the conserved cysteine through the conserved F or W. D genes are given only for firm matches. Not every row has a clone size; where given, it reads once, few, many or a size class.

D gene | clone size | J gene | V gene | CDR3 DNA | CDR3 protein
. | few | TRBJ1-2 | TRBV19 | TGTGCCAGTTCTGGACGGAGATTTGGAGATGGCTACACCTTC | CASSGRRFGDGYTF
. | . | TRBJ2-2 | TRBV15 | TGTGCCACCAGCAGGTCGGACGGAGAAAAATACACCGGGGAGCTGTTTTTT | CATSRSDGEKYTGELFF
TRBD1 | . | TRBJ1-1 | TRBV20-1 | TGCAGTGTTCCAATACAGGGGGCAGGAACTGAAGCTTTCTTT | CSVPIQGAGTEAFF
. | once | TRBJ2-1 | TRBV5-1 | TGCGCCAGCAGCTTGGCCGAAGGGTACGGTGAGCAGTTCTTC | CASSLAEGYGEQFF
TRBD1 | . | TRBJ2-6 | TRBV7-9 | TGTGCCAGCAGCGAACCGGGACAGGGGGCGCGAGGGGCCAACGTCCTGACTTTC | CASSEPGQGARGANVLTF
. | . | TRBJ2-3 | TRBV4-1 | TGCGCCAGCAGCTCTCTCCCACTCGACAGCAATCAGCCCCAGTATTTT | CASSSLPLDSNQPQYF
. | few | TRBJ1-5 | TRBV15 | TGTGCCACCAAGTCCGGGTCCGGTCAGCCCCAGCATTTT | CATKSGSGQPQHF
TRBD2 | few | TRBJ2-1 | TRBV6-6 | TGTGCCAGTATTCTAGCGGGGGCTATTAGCTCCTACAATGAGCAGTTCTTC | CASILAGAISSYNEQFF
TRBD1 | . | TRBJ2-2 | TRBV19 | TGTGTCAGTAGTATAGATCGGGACAGGGGAATCACCGGGGAGCTGTTTTTT | CVSSIDRDRGITGELFF
TRBD1 | . | TRBJ2-1 | TRBV7-6 | TGTGCCAGCAGCTTAGTTAGTGGGGACAGAAGACTCTACAATGAGCAGTTCTTC | CASSLVSGDRRLYNEQFF
TRBD1 | . | TRBJ1-4 | TRBV4-3 | TGCGCCAGCAGCCAAGACCGACAGGGAACTAATGAAAAACTGTTTTTT | CASSQDRQGTNEKLFF
. | . | TRBJ1-1 | TRBV7-9 | TGTGCCAGCAGCCCAGGTGGGAACAGGGTAGCTGAAGCTTTCTTT | CASSPGGNRVAEAFF
. | . | TRBJ2-1 | TRBV7-3 | TGTGCCAGCAGTTCTCTATTCTCCTCCTACAATGAGCAGTTCTTC | CASSSLFSSYNEQFF
. | . | TRBJ2-5 | TRBV4-1 | TGCGCCAGCAGCCCAGGCCTGGGACAAATCTACCAAGAGACCCAGTACTTC | CASSPGLGQIYQETQYF
TRBD2 | . | TRBJ2-1 | TRBV6-2/TRBV6-3 | TGTGCCAGCAGTTACTCGTTTAGCGGGGGCGCGAGCTCCTACAATGAGCAGTTCTTC | CASSYSFSGGASSYNEQFF
. | many | TRBJ2-2 | TRBV7-9 | TGTGCCAGCAGCTTAGTTATGACCATCTCGAACACCGGGGAGCTGTTTTTT | CASSLVMTISNTGELFF
. | . | TRBJ1-5 | TRBV6-2/TRBV6-3 | TGTGCCAGCAGTTACTCGACGAGGGACCCTAGCAATCAGCCCCAGCATTTT | CASSYSTRDPSNQPQHF
TRBD2 | . | TRBJ2-3 | TRBV7-6 | TGTGCCAGCAGCTTCGGCGGGGGGTTGACAGATACGCAGTATTTT | CASSFGGGLTDTQYF
TRBD1 | . | TRBJ1-1 | TRBV6-6 | TGTGCCAGCATATATACAGGGGGCGATGAAGCTTTCTTT | CASIYTGGDEAFF
. | . | TRBJ2-4 | TRBV27 | TGTGCCAGCAGACCGGGAGTACAGGGGTCCATTCAGTACTTC | CASRPGVQGSIQYF
. | few | TRBJ1-2 | TRBV7-9 | TGTGCCAGCAGCCATGGACAGTCTGGCTACACCTTC | CASSHGQSGYTF
TRBD1 | few | TRBJ1-6 | TRBV10-3 | TGTGCCATCAGGGAGGGACAGGGGTCGCCCTATAATTCACCCCTCCACTTT | CAIREGQGSPYNSPLHF
TRBD2 | few | TRBJ2-3 | TRBV12-3/TRBV12-4 | TGTGCCAGCAGTAACCAGGGACTAGCGGGCTTCACAGATACGCAGTATTTT | CASSNQGLAGFTDTQYF